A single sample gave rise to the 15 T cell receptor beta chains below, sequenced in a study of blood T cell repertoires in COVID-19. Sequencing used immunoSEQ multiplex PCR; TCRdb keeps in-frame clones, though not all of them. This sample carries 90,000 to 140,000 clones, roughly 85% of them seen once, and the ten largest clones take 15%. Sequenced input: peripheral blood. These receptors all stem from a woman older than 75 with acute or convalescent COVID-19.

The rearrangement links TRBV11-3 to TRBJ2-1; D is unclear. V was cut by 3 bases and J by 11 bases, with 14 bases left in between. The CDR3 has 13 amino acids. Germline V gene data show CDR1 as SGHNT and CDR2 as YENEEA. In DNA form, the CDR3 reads TGTGCCAGCAGCTTCTCGGTGCATAATCAGCAGTTCTTC. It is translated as CASSFSVHNQQFF.

CDR3 DNA sequence: TGCGCCAGCAGCTTGGCGGACAGCACCGGGGAGCTGTTTTTT. Translated: CASSLADSTGELFF. The chain employs TRBV5-1 and TRBJ2-2, with D perhaps TRBD1 (6 bases). CDR1 and CDR2 (germline): SGHRS, YFSETQ. Trimming took off 0 bases at V and 4 bases at J, with 7 bases between the two ends. The CDR3 loop spans 14 amino acids.

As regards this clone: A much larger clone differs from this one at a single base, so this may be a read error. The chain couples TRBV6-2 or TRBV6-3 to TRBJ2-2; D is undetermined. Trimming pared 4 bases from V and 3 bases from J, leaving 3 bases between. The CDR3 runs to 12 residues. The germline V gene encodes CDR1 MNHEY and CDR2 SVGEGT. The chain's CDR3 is CASSFYTGELFF. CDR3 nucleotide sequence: TGTGCCAGCAGTTTCTACACCGGGGAGCTGTTTTTT.

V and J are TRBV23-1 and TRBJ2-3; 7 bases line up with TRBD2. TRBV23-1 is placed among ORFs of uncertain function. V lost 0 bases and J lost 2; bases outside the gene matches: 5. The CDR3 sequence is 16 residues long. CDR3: CASSQSGGDYTDTQYF. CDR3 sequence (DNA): TGCGCCAGCAGTCAATCGGGAGGGGATTACACAGATACGCAGTATTTT.

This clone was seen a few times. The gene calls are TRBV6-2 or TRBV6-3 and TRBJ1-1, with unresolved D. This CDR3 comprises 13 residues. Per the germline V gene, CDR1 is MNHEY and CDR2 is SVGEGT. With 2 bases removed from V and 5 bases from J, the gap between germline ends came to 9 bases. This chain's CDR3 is CASSYLAQTEAFF. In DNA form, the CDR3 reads TGTGCCAGCAGTTACCTCGCACAAACTGAAGCTTTCTTT.

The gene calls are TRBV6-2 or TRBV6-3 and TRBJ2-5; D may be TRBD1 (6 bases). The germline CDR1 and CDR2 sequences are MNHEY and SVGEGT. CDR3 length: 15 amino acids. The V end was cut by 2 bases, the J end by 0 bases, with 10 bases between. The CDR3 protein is CASSYGHRDQETQYF. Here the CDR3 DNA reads TGTGCCAGCAGTTACGGGCACAGGGACCAAGAGACCCAGTACTTC.

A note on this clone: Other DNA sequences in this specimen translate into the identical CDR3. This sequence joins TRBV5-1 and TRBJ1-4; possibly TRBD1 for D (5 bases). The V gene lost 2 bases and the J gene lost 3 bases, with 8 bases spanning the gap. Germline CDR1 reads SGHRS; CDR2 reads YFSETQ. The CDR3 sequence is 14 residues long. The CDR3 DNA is TGCGCCAGCAGCTTAGGGGCAGCTAATGAAAAACTGTTTTTT. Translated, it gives CASSLGAANEKLFF. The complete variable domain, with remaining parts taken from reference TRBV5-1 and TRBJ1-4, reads KAGVTQTPRYLIKTRGQQVTLSCSPISGHRSVSWYQQTPGQGLQFLFEYFSETQRNKGNFPGRFSGRQFSNSRSEMNVSTLELGDSALYLCASSLGAANEKLFFGSGTQLSVL.

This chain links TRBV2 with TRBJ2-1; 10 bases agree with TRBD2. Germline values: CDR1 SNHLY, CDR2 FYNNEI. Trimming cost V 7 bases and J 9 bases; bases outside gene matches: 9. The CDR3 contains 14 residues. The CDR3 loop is CASTGTSVGTEQFF. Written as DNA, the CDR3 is TGTGCCAGCACGGGGACTAGCGTAGGCACTGAGCAGTTCTTC.

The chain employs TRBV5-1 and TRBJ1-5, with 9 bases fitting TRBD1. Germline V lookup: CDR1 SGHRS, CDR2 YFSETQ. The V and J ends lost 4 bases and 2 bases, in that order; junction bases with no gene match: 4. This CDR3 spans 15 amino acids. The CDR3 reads CASSPWTGGNQPQHF. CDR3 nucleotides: TGCGCCAGCAGCCCATGGACAGGGGGCAATCAGCCCCAGCATTTT.

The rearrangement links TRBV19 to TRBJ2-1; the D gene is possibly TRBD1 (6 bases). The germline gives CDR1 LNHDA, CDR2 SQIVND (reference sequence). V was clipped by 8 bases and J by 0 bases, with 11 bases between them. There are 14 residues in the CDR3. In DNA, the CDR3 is TGTGCCAGTTCCGCAGGGGTCTCCTACAATGAGCAGTTCTTC. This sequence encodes CASSAGVSYNEQFF.

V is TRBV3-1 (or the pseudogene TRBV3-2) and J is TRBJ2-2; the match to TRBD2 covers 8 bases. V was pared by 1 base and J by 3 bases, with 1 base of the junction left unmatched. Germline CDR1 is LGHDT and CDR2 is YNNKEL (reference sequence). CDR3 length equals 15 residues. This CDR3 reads CASSQGAGDTGELFF. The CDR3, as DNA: TGTGCCAGCAGCCAAGGAGCGGGAGACACCGGGGAGCTGTTTTTT.

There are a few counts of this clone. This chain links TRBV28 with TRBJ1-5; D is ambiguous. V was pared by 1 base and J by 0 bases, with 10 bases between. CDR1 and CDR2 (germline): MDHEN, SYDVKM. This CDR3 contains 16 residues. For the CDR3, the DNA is TGTGCCAGCAGTTTATCGGGGAGGGCTAGCAATCAGCCCCAGCATTTT. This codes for CASSLSGRASNQPQHF.

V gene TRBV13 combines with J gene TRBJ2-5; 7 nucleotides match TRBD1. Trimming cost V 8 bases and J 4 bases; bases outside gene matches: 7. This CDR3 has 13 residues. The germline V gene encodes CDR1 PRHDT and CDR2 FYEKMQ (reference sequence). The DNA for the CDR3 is TGTGCCAGCGGAAGACAGGGAACAGAGACCCAGTACTTC. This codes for CASGRQGTETQYF.

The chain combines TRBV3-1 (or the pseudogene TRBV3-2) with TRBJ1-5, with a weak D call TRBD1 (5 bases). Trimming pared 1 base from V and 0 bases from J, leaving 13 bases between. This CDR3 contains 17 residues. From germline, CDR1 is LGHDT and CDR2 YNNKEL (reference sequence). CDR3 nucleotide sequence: TGTGCCAGCAGCCAAGGAGACAGCTTCTATAGCAATCAGCCCCAGCATTTT. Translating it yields CASSQGDSFYSNQPQHF.

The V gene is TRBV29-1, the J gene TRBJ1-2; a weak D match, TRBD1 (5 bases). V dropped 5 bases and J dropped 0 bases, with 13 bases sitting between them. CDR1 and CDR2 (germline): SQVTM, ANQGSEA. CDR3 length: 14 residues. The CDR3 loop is CSVSGGASNYGYTF. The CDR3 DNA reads TGCAGCGTTTCGGGTGGGGCGTCTAACTATGGCTACACCTTC.